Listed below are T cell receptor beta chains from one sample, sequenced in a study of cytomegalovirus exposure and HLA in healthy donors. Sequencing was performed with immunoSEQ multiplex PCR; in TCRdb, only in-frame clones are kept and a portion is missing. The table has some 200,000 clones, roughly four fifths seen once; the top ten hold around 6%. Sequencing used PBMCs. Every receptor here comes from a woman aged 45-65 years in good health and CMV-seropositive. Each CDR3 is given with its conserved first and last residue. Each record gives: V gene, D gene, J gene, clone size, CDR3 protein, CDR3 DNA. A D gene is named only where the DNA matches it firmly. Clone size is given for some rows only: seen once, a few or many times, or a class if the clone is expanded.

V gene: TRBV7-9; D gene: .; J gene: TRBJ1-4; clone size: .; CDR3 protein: CASSLYGPREGEKLFF; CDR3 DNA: TGTGCCAGCAGCTTGTACGGACCTAGGGAGGGTGAAAAACTGTTTTTT
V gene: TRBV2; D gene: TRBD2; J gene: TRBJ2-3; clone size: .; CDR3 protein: CASRAGTSGGYRLYF; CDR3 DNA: TGTGCCAGCAGGGCCGGGACTAGCGGGGGTTACCGACTGTATTTT
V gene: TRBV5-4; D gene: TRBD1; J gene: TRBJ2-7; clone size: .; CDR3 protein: CASSGGTGRDEQYF; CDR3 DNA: TGTGCCAGCAGCGGAGGGACAGGGAGGGACGAGCAGTACTTC
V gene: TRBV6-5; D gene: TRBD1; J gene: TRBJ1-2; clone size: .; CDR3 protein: CASSPDRGRGYTF; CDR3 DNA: TGTGCCAGCAGTCCGGACAGGGGGCGAGGCTACACCTTC
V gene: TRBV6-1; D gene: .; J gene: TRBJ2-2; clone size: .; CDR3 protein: CASSEGPIASGELFF; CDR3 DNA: TGTGCCAGCAGTGAAGGGCCAATAGCTTCCGGGGAGCTGTTTTTT
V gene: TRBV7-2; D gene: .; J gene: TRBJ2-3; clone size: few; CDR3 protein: CASSARTGRGGTQYF; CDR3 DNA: TGTGCCAGCAGCGCCCGGACGGGCCGGGGAGGTACGCAGTATTTT
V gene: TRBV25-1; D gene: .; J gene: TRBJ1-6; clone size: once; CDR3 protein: CASSEEYNSPLHF; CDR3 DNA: TGTGCCAGCAGTGAAGAGTATAATTCACCCCTCCACTTT
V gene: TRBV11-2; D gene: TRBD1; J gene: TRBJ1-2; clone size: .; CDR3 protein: CASSFTGGPLGGYTF; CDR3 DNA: TGTGCCAGCAGCTTTACAGGGGGCCCCCTGGGGGGCTACACCTTC
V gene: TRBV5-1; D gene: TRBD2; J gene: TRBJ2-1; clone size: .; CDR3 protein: CASSPTLAGGTGEQFF; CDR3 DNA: TGCGCCAGCAGCCCCACCCTAGCGGGGGGGACGGGTGAGCAGTTCTTC
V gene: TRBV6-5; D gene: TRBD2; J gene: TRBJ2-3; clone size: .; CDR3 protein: CASSYRLAGDTQYF; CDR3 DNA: TGTGCCAGCAGTTACAGGCTAGCGGGGGATACGCAGTATTTT
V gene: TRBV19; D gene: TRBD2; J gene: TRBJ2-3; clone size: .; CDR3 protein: CASSIVLGGSTDTQYF; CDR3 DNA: TGTGCCAGTAGTATAGTACTGGGGGGGAGCACAGATACGCAGTATTTT
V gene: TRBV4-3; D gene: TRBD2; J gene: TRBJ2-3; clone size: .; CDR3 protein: CASSRRAGASTDTQYF; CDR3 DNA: TGCGCCAGCAGCCGTCGAGCGGGAGCTAGCACAGATACGCAGTATTTT
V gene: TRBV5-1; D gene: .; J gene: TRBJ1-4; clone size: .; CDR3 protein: CASSLGDSNEKLFF; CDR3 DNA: TGCGCCAGCAGCTTAGGAGATTCTAATGAAAAACTGTTTTTT
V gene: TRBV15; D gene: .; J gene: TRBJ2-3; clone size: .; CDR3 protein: CATQQDRGAGINTQYF; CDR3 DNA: TGTGCCACCCAGCAGGATAGGGGCGCCGGAATAAATACGCAGTATTTT
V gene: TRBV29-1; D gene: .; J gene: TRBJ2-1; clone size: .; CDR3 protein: CSVPGGGDEQFF; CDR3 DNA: TGCAGCGTCCCGGGAGGGGGCGATGAGCAGTTCTTC
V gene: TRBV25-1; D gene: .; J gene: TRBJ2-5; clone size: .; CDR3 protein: CASSRGPGETQYF; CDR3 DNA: TGTGCCAGCAGTCGAGGGCCAGGAGAGACCCAGTACTTC
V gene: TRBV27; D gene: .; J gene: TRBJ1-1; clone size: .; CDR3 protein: CASSLDTVNTEAFF; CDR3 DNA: TGTGCCAGCAGTTTAGATACAGTGAACACTGAAGCTTTCTTT
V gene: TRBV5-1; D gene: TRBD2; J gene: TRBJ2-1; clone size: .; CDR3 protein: CASSPIPGLEGREQFF; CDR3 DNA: TGCGCCAGCAGCCCAATTCCGGGACTAGAGGGAAGAGAGCAGTTCTTC
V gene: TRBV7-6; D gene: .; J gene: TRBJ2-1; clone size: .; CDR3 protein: CASSLSDFSYNEQFF; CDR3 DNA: TGTGCCAGCAGCTTGTCAGATTTCTCCTACAATGAGCAGTTCTTC
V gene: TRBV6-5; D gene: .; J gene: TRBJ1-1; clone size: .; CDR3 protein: CASRGGGLNTEAFF; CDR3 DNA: TGTGCCAGCAGGGGTGGGGGCCTCAACACTGAAGCTTTCTTT